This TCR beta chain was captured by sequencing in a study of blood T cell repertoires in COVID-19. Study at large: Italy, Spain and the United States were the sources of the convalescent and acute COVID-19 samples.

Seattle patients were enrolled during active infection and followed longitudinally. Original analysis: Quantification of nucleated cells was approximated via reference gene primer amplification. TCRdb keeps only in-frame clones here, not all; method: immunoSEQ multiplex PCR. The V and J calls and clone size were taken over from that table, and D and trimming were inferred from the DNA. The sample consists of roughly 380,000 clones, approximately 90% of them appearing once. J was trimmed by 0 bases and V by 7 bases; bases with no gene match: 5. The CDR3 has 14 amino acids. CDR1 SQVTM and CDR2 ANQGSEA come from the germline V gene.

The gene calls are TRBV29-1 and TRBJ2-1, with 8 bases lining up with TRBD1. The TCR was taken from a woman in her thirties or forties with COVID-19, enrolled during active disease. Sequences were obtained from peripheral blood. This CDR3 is CSAKTGVSYNEQFF. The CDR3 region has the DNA TGCAGCGCAAAGACAGGGGTCTCCTACAATGAGCAGTTCTTC.